These 28 T cell receptor beta chains were all obtained from the same sample, sequenced in a study of blood T cell repertoires in COVID-19. The repertoire was sequenced with immunoSEQ multiplex PCR; TCRdb's copy has only in-frame clones and lacks some. Of fewer than 250,000 clones listed, about 85% were seen once; the top ten hold 9.5% to 14%. The material sequenced was PBMCs or T cells enriched from blood (not recorded which). All receptors derive from a man aged 25-45 years who had recovered from COVID-19.

The gene calls are TRBV5-4 and TRBJ1-4, with D unresolved. The germline V and J ends were trimmed by 1 base and 2 bases, with 3 bases remaining between them. The CDR3 sequence is 13 residues long. The germline V gene encodes CDR1 SGHNT and CDR2 YYREEE (reference sequence). Here the CDR3 reads CASSLRTNEKLFF. CDR3 nucleotide sequence: TGTGCCAGCAGCTTGCGGACTAATGAAAAACTGTTTTTT.

This rearrangement joins TRBV11-2 to TRBJ2-1; weak D call: TRBD1 (5 bases). CDR3 size: 19 residues. The ends were cut back, 4 bases at V and 3 bases at J, with 25 bases in the middle. CDR1 is SGHAT, CDR2 FQNNGV, per germline. The DNA of the CDR3 is TGTGCCAGCAGCTCTAGGGCCCTCTTGGGGCGGCGGTTCTACAATGAGCAGTTCTTC. This translates into CASSSRALLGRRFYNEQFF.

This rearrangement joins TRBV7-2 to TRBJ1-1, with TRBD1 identical over 7 bases. The V gene's germline CDR1 is SGHTA and CDR2 FQGNSA. The J segment lost 1 base and the V segment lost 1 base, leaving 6 bases of the junction unmatched. The CDR3 extends over 16 amino acids. The CDR3 nucleotides are TGTGCCAGCAGCTTAGGACAGGGCTTTGGGAACACTGAAGCTTTCTTT. This translates into CASSLGQGFGNTEAFF.

The rearrangement joins TRBV2 to TRBJ2-1, with D tentatively TRBD1 (5 bases). V lost 3 bases to trimming and J lost 6 bases, with 9 bases between them. Germline V gene sequence: CDR1 SNHLY, CDR2 FYNNEI. CDR3 length: 13 amino acids. The CDR3 DNA reads as TGTGCCAGCAGTGACAAGGGGTTCAATGAGCAGTTCTTC. The encoded protein is CASSDKGFNEQFF.

The J gene is TRBJ2-3, the V gene TRBV5-1; the D gene is possibly TRBD2 (6 bases). CDR3 length: 15 residues. V lost 3 bases to trimming and J lost 3 bases, with 14 bases between them. From germline, CDR1 is SGHRS and CDR2 YFSETQ. CDR3 residues: CASSSTGTPTDTQYF. The CDR3 bases are TGCGCCAGCAGCTCCACCGGGACTCCAACAGATACGCAGTATTTT.

V usage is TRBV27 and J usage is TRBJ2-1, with D unresolved. This CDR3 is built from 16 residues. Germline CDR1 MNHEY, CDR2 SMNVEV (reference sequence). Trimming left V 5 bases short and J 0 bases short, with 14 bases between. The CDR3 DNA reads TGTGCCAGCAGTCATCTCCTGGGCACCTCCTACAATGAGCAGTTCTTC. As protein: CASSHLLGTSYNEQFF.

The chain uses TRBV6-2 or TRBV6-3 and TRBJ2-5; 7 positions match TRBD1. The CDR3 has 15 amino acids. The germline CDR1 and CDR2 sequences are MNHEY and SVGEGT. The trim removed 5 bases at V and 3 bases at J, leaving 9 bases unmatched. Written as DNA, the CDR3 is TGTGCCAGCAGTCCATACTCCGGGACAGAAGAGACCCAGTACTTC. This translates into CASSPYSGTEETQYF.

This chain links TRBV12-2 with TRBJ2-1; the DNA was not compared with TRBD1, the D call given in the table. TRBV12-2 is a pseudogene segment. This CDR3 contains 12 residues. The CDR3 bases are TGTGCAAGTCGCGGGGCTAGATTAGAGCAGTTCTTC. Translation gives CASRGARLEQFF.

The rearrangement joins TRBV19 to TRBJ1-1; possible D gene TRBD1, 5 bases. The CDR3 sequence is 15 residues long. CDR1 and CDR2 (germline): LNHDA, SQIVND (reference sequence). Trimming cost V 1 base and J 4 bases, with 13 bases left between them. CDR3 DNA sequence: TGTGCCAGTAGTATAGTCGCAGGGTCGACCACTGAAGCTTTCTTT. Amino acids: CASSIVAGSTTEAFF. Variable domain in full (rest from reference TRBV19 and TRBJ1-1): DGGITQSPKYLFRKEGQNVTLSCEQNLNHDAMYWYRQDPGQGLRLIYYSQIVNDFQKGDIAEGYSVSREKKESFPLTVTSAQKNPTAFYLCASSIVAGSTTEAFFGQGTRLTVV.

There are a few counts of this clone. The chain is built from TRBV2 and TRBJ1-1, with 9 nucleotides matching TRBD1. The CDR3 length is 15 residues. Germline trimming cut 3 bases from V and 4 bases from J; bases unmatched to any gene: 6. CDR1 and CDR2 (germline): SNHLY, FYNNEI. The CDR3 nucleotides read TGTGCCAGCAGTGAGCTGGGACAGGGATTCACTGAAGCTTTCTTT. Its protein is CASSELGQGFTEAFF.

This rearrangement joins TRBV9 to TRBJ2-2; 7 positions match TRBD1. With 2 bases clipped from V and 4 bases from J, the junction kept 5 bases outside the gene matches. CDR3 length: 15 amino acids. Germline assignment: CDR1 SGDLS and CDR2 YYNGEE. The chain's CDR3 is CASSVPGQPTGELFF. The CDR3 nucleotides read TGTGCCAGCAGCGTTCCGGGACAGCCCACCGGGGAGCTGTTTTTT.

The J gene is TRBJ1-4, the V gene TRBV6-5; perhaps TRBD1 as D (5 bases). V was shortened by 4 bases and J by 2 bases, with 8 bases between the two germline ends. Germline V gene sequence: CDR1 MNHEY, CDR2 SVGAGI. The CDR3 consists of 14 residues. CDR3 region: CASSSAGTNEKLFF. The CDR3 region has the DNA TGTGCCAGCAGTTCAGCAGGGACTAATGAAAAACTGTTTTTT.

The chain employs TRBV18 and TRBJ2-2; 7 bases fit TRBD1. CDR3 size: 16 residues. Unmatched junction bases numbered 9, after V lost 3 bases and J lost 5 bases. Per the germline V gene, CDR1 is KGHSH and CDR2 is LQKENI. CDR3 nucleotide sequence: TGTGCCAGCTCACCCGGCGGACAGGAAGGAACCGGGGAGCTGTTTTTT. This codes for CASSPGGQEGTGELFF.

The chain combines TRBV5-1 with TRBJ2-3; 11 positions agree with TRBD2. This CDR3 is 17 amino acids long. V lost 2 bases and J lost 9; bases outside the gene matches: 14. Germline-derived CDR1 and CDR2 are SGHRS and YFSETQ. The CDR3 protein is CASSFGLAGGSERTQYF. Written as DNA, the CDR3 is TGCGCCAGCAGCTTCGGGCTAGCGGGAGGATCAGAGCGGACGCAGTATTTT.

The gene calls are TRBV7-2 and TRBJ1-2; D is possibly TRBD1 (5 bases). Germline V lookup: CDR1 SGHTA, CDR2 FQGNSA. V lost 6 bases, J lost 5 bases, and 13 bases lay in between. The CDR3 runs 13 residues. This CDR3 is CASSSGRTYGYTF. CDR3 DNA: TGTGCCAGCAGTTCTGGACGGACATATGGCTACACCTTC. Based on the CDR3 plus reference TRBV7-2 and TRBJ1-2, the full variable domain is GAGVSQSPSNKVTEKGKDVELRCDPISGHTALYWYRQSLGQGLEFLIYFQGNSAPDKSGLPSDRFSAERTGGSVSTLTIQRTQQEDSAVYLCASSSGRTYGYTFGSGTRLTVV.

This clone showed up just once. The chain couples TRBV19 to TRBJ2-3; 11 bases align to TRBD1. The CDR3 length is 15 residues. V trimming: 6 bases; J trimming: 5 bases; junction bases outside the gene matches: 7. Germline CDR1 is LNHDA and CDR2 is SQIVND (reference sequence). DNA for the CDR3: TGTGCCAGTAGCCCCAGGACAGGGGGCAAAGATACGCAGTATTTT. Translated: CASSPRTGGKDTQYF.

V and J are TRBV30 and TRBJ2-7; D not resolved. V was pared by 3 bases and J by 0 bases, with 6 bases between. Looked up from germline, CDR1 is GTSNPN and CDR2 is SVGIG (reference sequence). CDR3 length: 12 amino acids. The CDR3, as DNA: TGTGCCTGGAGAGCCGCCTCCTACGAGCAGTACTTC. Translating it yields CAWRAASYEQYF.

V is TRBV27 and J is TRBJ1-1; 11 positions agree with TRBD1. V was pared by 1 base and J by 0 bases, with 7 bases of the junction left unmatched. Germline V gene sequence: CDR1 MNHEY, CDR2 SMNVEV (reference sequence). The CDR3 is 18 residues long. The CDR3 bases are TGTGCCAGCAGTTTATGGCGGGGACAGGGGGGGGTGAACACTGAAGCTTTCTTT. Its protein product is CASSLWRGQGGVNTEAFF.

V gene TRBV24-1 combines with J gene TRBJ2-1, with 10 bases identical to TRBD1. There are 16 residues in the CDR3. The germline V gene has CDR1 KGHDR and CDR2 SFDVKD. After removal of 4 bases from V and 12 bases from J, the junction contained 14 bases not matched to a gene. The chain's CDR3 is CATSDRDRGNKDRQFF. DNA for the CDR3: TGTGCCACCAGTGACCGGGACAGGGGAAATAAGGATCGGCAGTTCTTC.

The chain has TRBV29-1 and TRBJ1-2, with TRBD1 as a possible D gene (6 bases). The CDR3 extends over 15 amino acids. V was cut by 3 bases and J by 2 bases, with 16 bases left in between. Germline V gene data show CDR1 as SQVTM and CDR2 as ANQGSEA. CDR3 amino acids: CSVEAGAGANYGYTF. As DNA, the CDR3 is TGCAGCGTTGAGGCGGGGGCAGGGGCGAACTATGGCTACACCTTC.

This sequence joins TRBV6-5 and TRBJ1-5; D not certain. V lost 2 bases and J lost 7, with 15 bases in between. The germline V gene encodes CDR1 MNHEY and CDR2 SVGAGI. The CDR3 totals 15 residues. CDR3 in DNA: TGTGCCAGCAGTTACCTGGCAGGTGTTGGGCAGCCCCAGCATTTT. Its protein product is CASSYLAGVGQPQHF.

This chain joins TRBV9 and TRBJ2-2; 7 bases fit TRBD1. Germline assignment: CDR1 SGDLS and CDR2 YYNGEE. This CDR3 has 14 amino acids. Trimming took 6 bases from V and 4 from J; bases not matched to a gene: 6. For the CDR3, the DNA is TGTGCCAGCACCCTACAGGGGACCACCGGGGAGCTGTTTTTT. Translation gives CASTLQGTTGELFF.

The chain has TRBV2 and TRBJ2-3; perhaps TRBD1 as D (6 bases). Germline CDR1 reads SNHLY; CDR2 reads FYNNEI. V lost 4 bases and J 2 bases, leaving 13 bases between the germline ends. The CDR3 covers 15 residues. CDR3: CASSVVQGNTDTQYF. In DNA, the CDR3 is TGTGCCAGCAGTGTTGTCCAGGGGAACACAGATACGCAGTATTTT. The entire variable domain, with the rest obtained from reference TRBV2 and TRBJ2-3, is as follows: EPEVTQTPSHQVTQMGQEVILRCVPISNHLYFYWYRQILGQKVEFLVSFYNNEISEKSEIFDDQFSVERPDGSNFTLKIRSTKLEDSAMYFCASSVVQGNTDTQYFGPGTRLTVL.

The chain combines TRBV28 with TRBJ1-1; 7 nucleotides agree with TRBD1. Trimming took 7 bases from V and 5 from J; bases not matched to a gene: 4. Germline CDR1 reads MDHEN; CDR2 reads SYDVKM. This CDR3 comprises 12 residues. CDR3 sequence (DNA): TGTGCCAGCACTGACAGGGTTACTGAAGCTTTCTTT. It specifies CASTDRVTEAFF. The full variable domain, its missing parts supplied by reference TRBV28 and TRBJ1-1, is DVKVTQSSRYLVKRTGEKVFLECVQDMDHENMFWYRQDPGLGLRLIYFSYDVKMKEKGDIPEGYSVSREKKERFSLILESASTNQTSMYLCASTDRVTEAFFGQGTRLTVV.

V is TRBV30 and J is TRBJ2-7, with TRBD1 matching 7 bases. J lost 9 bases, V lost 1 base, and 9 bases had no gene match. Germline V gene sequence: CDR1 GTSNPN, CDR2 SVGIG (reference sequence). CDR3 length: 13 amino acids. For the CDR3, the DNA is TGTGCCTGGAGTGCCCCAGGACAGGTAGTGCAGTACTTC. Amino acids: CAWSAPGQVVQYF.

In DNA, the CDR3 is TGTGCCAGCAGCTTAGTCGGCGGGAGCGCCTACGAGCAGTACTTC. Residues: CASSLVGGSAYEQYF. The rearrangement links TRBV7-2 to TRBJ2-7, with 7 bases aligning to TRBD2. Per the germline V gene, CDR1 is SGHTA and CDR2 is FQGNSA. With V trimmed by 1 base and J by 2 bases, 5 bases remained unmatched. The CDR3 totals 15 residues.

This rearrangement joins TRBV27 to TRBJ2-7; D is undetermined. V was cut by 11 bases and J by 1 base, with 21 bases left in between. This CDR3 has 15 residues. Germline CDR1 is MNHEY and CDR2 is SMNVEV (reference sequence). The CDR3 DNA is TGTGCCGGCCCGAACCGGGTCTCGCCTTCCTACGAGCAGTACTTC. Translation gives CAGPNRVSPSYEQYF.

V usage is TRBV10-3 and J usage is TRBJ2-3; weak D call: TRBD2 (6 bases). In germline, CDR1 is ENHRY, CDR2 SYGVKD. Trimming stripped 2 bases from V and 4 bases from J, with 13 bases between. This CDR3 contains 15 residues. CDR3 nucleotide sequence: TGTGCCATCAGTGAGCCGGGCGGAGGGGCAGATACGCAGTATTTT. This translates into CAISEPGGGADTQYF.